The clone carrying this T cell receptor beta chain was counted between two and nine times. What it binds is unknown. Based on CD45RO/CCR7/CD25/CD127/CD95/CD27, CD4+ regulatory, stem cell-like memory, naive and central memory cells were sorted. Every sorted population was more than 98% pure. Since all of the isolated RNA was reverse transcribed, expressed TCRB transcripts were what got sequenced. Generated by immunoSEQ multiplex PCR, the TCRdb table keeps only in-frame clones and is missing some. The repertoire consists of some 200,000 clones, with under 20% occurring once and the leading ten covering more than 0.075%. Trimming pared 1 base from V and 5 bases from J, leaving 3 bases between. Germline CDR1 is LNHNV and CDR2 is YYDKDF (reference sequence). The CDR3 consists of 12 residues. This entry belongs to a study of beta chain features in type 1 diabetes. Regarding the study as a whole: Patients with type 1 diabetes carried fewer insertions and had more deletions at their VDJ junctions. Shortening of TCRB CDR3s, moderate but significant, appeared in all four CD4+ subsets of Type 1 diabetes patients.

The chain is built from TRBV15 and TRBJ1-5; D remains unclear. This TCR came from a man aged 25 to 40 with type 1 diabetes. Source material: naive CD4+ T cells from blood. CDR3 loop: CATSRAHQPQHF. The CDR3 DNA reads as TGTGCCACCAGCAGAGCTCATCAGCCCCAGCATTTT.